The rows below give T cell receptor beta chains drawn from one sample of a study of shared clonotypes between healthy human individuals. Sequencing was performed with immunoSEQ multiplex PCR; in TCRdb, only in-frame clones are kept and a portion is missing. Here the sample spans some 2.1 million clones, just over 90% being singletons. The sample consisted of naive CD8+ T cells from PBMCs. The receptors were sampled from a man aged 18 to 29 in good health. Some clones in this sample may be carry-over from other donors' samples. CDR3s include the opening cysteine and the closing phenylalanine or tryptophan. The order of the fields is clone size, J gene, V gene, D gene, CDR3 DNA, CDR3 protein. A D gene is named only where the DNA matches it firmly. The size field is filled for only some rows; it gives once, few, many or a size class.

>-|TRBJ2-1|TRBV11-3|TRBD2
TGTGCCAGCAGCTCCCGGACTAGCAGCAATGAGCAGTTCTTC
CASSSRTSSNEQFF
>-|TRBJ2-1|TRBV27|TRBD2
TGTGCCAGCAGCCCCGGGACTAGCGGGAGCAACAATGAGCAGTTCTTC
CASSPGTSGSNNEQFF
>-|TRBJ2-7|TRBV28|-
TGTGCCAGCAGTCCGGGACCTCACGAGCAGTACTTC
CASSPGPHEQYF
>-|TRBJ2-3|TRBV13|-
TGTGCCAGCAGCCTTACAGGGGATACGCAGTATTTT
CASSLTGDTQYF
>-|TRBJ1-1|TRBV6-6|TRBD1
TGTGCCAGCAGTCCCACAGGGGCCAACACTGAAGCTTTCTTT
CASSPTGANTEAFF
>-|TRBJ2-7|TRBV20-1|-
TGCAGTGCTAGAGGGACCTACGAGCAGTACTTC
CSARGTYEQYF
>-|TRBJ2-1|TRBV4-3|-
TGCGCCAGCAGCCAAGAATACCCCACCTACTACAATGAGCAGTTCTTC
CASSQEYPTYYNEQFF
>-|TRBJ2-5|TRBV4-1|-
TGCGCCAGCAGCCAAGAGTCCCTCGGAGAGGGCCGAGGAGAGACCCAGTACTTC
CASSQESLGEGRGETQYF
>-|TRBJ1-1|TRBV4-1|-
TGCGCCAGCAGCCAAGATGTCCGAGAGAACACTGAAGCTTTCTTT
CASSQDVRENTEAFF
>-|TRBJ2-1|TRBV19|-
TGTGCCAGTCAAACTAGTTTTGCCTACAATGAGCAGTTCTTC
CASQTSFAYNEQFF
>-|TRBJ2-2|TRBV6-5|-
TGTGCCAGCAGTTACAGGGGCACCGGGGAGCTGTTTTTT
CASSYRGTGELFF
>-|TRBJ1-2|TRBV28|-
TGTGCCAGCAGTCTTCAGAGAAACTATGGCTACACCTTC
CASSLQRNYGYTF
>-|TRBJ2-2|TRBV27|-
TGTGCCAGTCAGGGGTGGGTAGGCACCGGGGAGCTGTTTTTT
CASQGWVGTGELFF
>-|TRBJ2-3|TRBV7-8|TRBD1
TGTGCCAGCAGCTCGTCACCGGGAGACAGGGGGCTAGATACGCAGTATTTT
CASSSSPGDRGLDTQYF
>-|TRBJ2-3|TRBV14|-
TGTGCCAGCAGCCAATACCGAGTCGGTTTCACAGATACGCAGTATTTT
CASSQYRVGFTDTQYF
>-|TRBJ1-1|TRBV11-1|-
TGTGCCAGCAGCCAGTTTAGGGACACTGAAGCTTTCTTT
CASSQFRDTEAFF
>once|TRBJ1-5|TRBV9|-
TGTGCCAGCAGCGCGGCTCCGGGCAGCAATCAGCCCCAGCATTTT
CASSAAPGSNQPQHF
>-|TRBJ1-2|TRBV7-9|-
TGTGCCAGCAGCTCCGCCGGGTCCGGAGACGGCTACACCTTC
CASSSAGSGDGYTF
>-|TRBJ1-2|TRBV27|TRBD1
TGTGCCAGCACCGCAGACAGGGGCTATGGCTACACCTTC
CASTADRGYGYTF
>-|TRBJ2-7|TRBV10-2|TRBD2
TGCGCCAGCAGAGCGGGAGGGCCCGGTCCCGAGCAGTACTTC
CASRAGGPGPEQYF
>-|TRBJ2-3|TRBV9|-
TGTGCCAGCAGCGTCGGACTTTCCCCCTCTACAGATACGCAGTATTTT
CASSVGLSPSTDTQYF
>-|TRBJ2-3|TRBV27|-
TGTGCCAGCAGTTCCCGCGCCTCCACAGATACGCAGTATTTT
CASSSRASTDTQYF
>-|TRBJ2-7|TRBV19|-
TGTGCCAGTAGTATTTCGGCGAATCCAAACCCCGAGCAGTACTTC
CASSISANPNPEQYF
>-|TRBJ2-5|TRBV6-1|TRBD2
TGTGCTGGGGGGAGCGGGAGGGCCAGCGAGACCCAGTACTTC
CAGGSGRASETQYF
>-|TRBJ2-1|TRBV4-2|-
TGTGCCAGCAGCCAAGCGACAGGAGGCGTCTCCTACAATGAGCAGTTCTTC
CASSQATGGVSYNEQFF
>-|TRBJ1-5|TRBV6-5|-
TGTGCCAGCAGTTACGAAGAGCTAGGGCCCCAGCATTTT
CASSYEELGPQHF
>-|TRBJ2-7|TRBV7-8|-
TGTGCCAGCAGCTCCCCCCAGGGGGGGGCCTACGAGCAGTACTTC
CASSSPQGGAYEQYF
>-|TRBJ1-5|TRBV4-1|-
TGCGCCAGCAGCCAAGAGGGCGGGGGGTATCAGCCCCAGCATTTT
CASSQEGGGYQPQHF
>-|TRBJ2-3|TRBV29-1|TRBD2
TGCAGCGTTGAAGGTCTCGGGGCGGGAGGCCCGGGAGATACGCAGTATTTT
CSVEGLGAGGPGDTQYF
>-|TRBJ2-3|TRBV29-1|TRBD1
TGCAGCGGTGTCAGGGGGCAAACAGATACGCAGTATTTT
CSGVRGQTDTQYF
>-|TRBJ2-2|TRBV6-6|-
TGTGCCAGCACCCACCGGGGAGCCGGGGAGCTGTTTTTT
CASTHRGAGELFF
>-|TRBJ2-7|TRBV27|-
TGTGCCAGCAGTTTATCGGCCAGGGCCTACGAGCAGTACTTC
CASSLSARAYEQYF
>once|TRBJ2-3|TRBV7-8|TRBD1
TGTGCCAGCAGGGGGACAGGCTATCTAGATACGCAGTATTTT
CASRGTGYLDTQYF
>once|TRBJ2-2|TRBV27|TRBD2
TGTGCCACCCAGGGACTAGGGAACGCGAACACCGGGGAGCTGTTTTTT
CATQGLGNANTGELFF
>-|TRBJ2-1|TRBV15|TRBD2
TGTGCCACCAGCACGGGGACTAGCGGTCGGTATGAGCAGTTCTTC
CATSTGTSGRYEQFF
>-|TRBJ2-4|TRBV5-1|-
TGCGCCAGCAGCTTAAACAGGGAAAACATTCAGTACTTC
CASSLNRENIQYF
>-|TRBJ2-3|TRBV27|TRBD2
TGTGCCAGCAGTTCACCCCGAGGGTGGACTAGCGGCGACGGTACGCAGTATTTT
CASSSPRGWTSGDGTQYF
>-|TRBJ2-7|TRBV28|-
TGTGCCAGCAGGGATACAGGGAACCACGAGCAGTACTTC
CASRDTGNHEQYF
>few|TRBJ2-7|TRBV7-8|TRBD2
TGTGCCAGCAGCGAGGTAGCGGGAGGGCCCTACGAGCAGTACTTC
CASSEVAGGPYEQYF
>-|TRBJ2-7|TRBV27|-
TGTGCCAGCAGCCTTGGGGTGGGCGAGCAGTACTTC
CASSLGVGEQYF
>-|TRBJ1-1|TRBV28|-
TGTGCCAGCAGTTTAAGGGTCGGTTCCACTGAAGCTTTCTTT
CASSLRVGSTEAFF
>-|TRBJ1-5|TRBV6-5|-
TGTGCCAGCAGTTACTCGAGGGGTTGGAATCAGCCCCAGCATTTT
CASSYSRGWNQPQHF
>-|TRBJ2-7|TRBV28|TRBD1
TGTGCCAGCAGTCCCGGACAGGGTTGGGACGAGCAGTACTTC
CASSPGQGWDEQYF
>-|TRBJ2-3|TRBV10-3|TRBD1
TGTGCCATCAGTGAGTCGGGGACAGGACTCACAGATACGCAGTATTTT
CAISESGTGLTDTQYF
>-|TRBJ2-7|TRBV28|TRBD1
TGTGCCAGCAGTTTGGGACAGGGAACGCTTTCCTACGAGCAGTACTTC
CASSLGQGTLSYEQYF
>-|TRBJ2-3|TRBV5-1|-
TGCGCCAGCAGCCCCCCTGGGAGACCCACTAGCACAGATACGCAGTATTTT
CASSPPGRPTSTDTQYF
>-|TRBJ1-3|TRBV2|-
TGTGCCAGCAGTGAATGGCCCCAATCTGGAAACACCATATATTTT
CASSEWPQSGNTIYF
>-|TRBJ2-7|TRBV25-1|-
TGTGCCAGCAGTGAATATGTCGGGAGCCACGAGCAGTACTTC
CASSEYVGSHEQYF
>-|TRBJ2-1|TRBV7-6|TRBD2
TGTGCCAGCAGCCCCGGGACTAGCGGGGGCTCCTACAATGAGCAGTTCTTC
CASSPGTSGGSYNEQFF
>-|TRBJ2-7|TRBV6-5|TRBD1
TGTGCCAGCAGGACCGGGACAGGGGCCCAAGAGCAGTACTTC
CASRTGTGAQEQYF
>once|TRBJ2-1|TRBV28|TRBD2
TGTGCCAGCAGTTTACCACTAGCGGACTACAATGAGCAGTTCTTC
CASSLPLADYNEQFF
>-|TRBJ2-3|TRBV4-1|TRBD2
TGCGCCAGCAGCCAGTTCGCGGGAGTCACAGATACGCAGTATTTT
CASSQFAGVTDTQYF
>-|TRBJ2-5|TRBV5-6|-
TGTGCCAGCAGCTACCTTCCCCAAGAGACCCAGTACTTC
CASSYLPQETQYF
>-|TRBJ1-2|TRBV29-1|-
TGCAGCGTAGGGGGGGACTATGGCTACACCTTC
CSVGGDYGYTF
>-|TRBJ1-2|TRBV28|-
TGTGCCGGCGGCAGTGGGCGGCTCTATGGCTACACCTTC
CAGGSGRLYGYTF
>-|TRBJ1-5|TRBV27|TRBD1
TGTGCCAGCAGTGCGACAGGGGGGGTGGGCAATCAGCCCCAGCATTTT
CASSATGGVGNQPQHF